This T cell receptor beta chain is drawn from a study of OX40 agonist ivuxolimab in advanced cancers. The table came from immunoSEQ multiplex PCR; TCRdb's copy has only in-frame clones and leaves some out. This table holds 75,000 to 100,000 clones, about nine tenths found once. In germline, CDR1 is SGHAT, CDR2 FQNNGV. The CDR3 contains 11 residues. V was cut by 5 bases and J by 6 bases, with 8 bases left in between. This clonotype was sampled from an adult with an advanced solid tumor such as melanoma, head and neck, liver or kidney cancer. The sample here was CD4+ or CD8+ T cells sorted from blood, taken in a trial of the OX40 agonist ivuxolimab. The chain joins TRBV11-2 to TRBJ2-7; D is uncertain. The CDR3 nucleotides are TGTGCCAGCAGCGCGCTCGGCGAGCAGTACTTC. It translates to CASSALGEQYF.